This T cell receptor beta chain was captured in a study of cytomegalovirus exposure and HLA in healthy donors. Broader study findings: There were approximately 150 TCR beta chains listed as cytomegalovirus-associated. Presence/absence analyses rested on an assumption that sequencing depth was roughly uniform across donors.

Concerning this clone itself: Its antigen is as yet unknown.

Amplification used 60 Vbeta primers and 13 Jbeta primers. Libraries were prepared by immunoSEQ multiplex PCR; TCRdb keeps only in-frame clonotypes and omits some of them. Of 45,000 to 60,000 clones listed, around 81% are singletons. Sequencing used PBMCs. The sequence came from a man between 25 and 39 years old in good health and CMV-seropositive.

Here the CDR3 reads CSVESGVADEQYF. The CDR3 bases are TGCAGCGTTGAGTCCGGGGTCGCCGACGAGCAGTACTTC. The V gene is TRBV29-1, the J gene TRBJ2-5; possible D gene TRBD2, 5 bases. The assigned J gene may be wrong: the sequence end matches TRBJ2-7 better. This CDR3 is 13 amino acids long. From germline, CDR1 is SQVTM and CDR2 ANQGSEA.